This is a list of T cell receptor beta chains from one sample in a study of T cells expressing NK-cell markers. TCRdb reanalyzed the 5' RACE reads, giving one entry per CDR3 protein sequence and no DNA. The sample includes around 380,000 distinct CDR3 sequences. Specimen: blood T cells: a sorted CD56 or NKG2C T cell subset, CD4+ or CD8+ T cells, or bulk PBMC T cells (not recorded which). Source of these receptors: a woman aged 50 to 60 in good health. The CDR3 runs from the conserved cysteine through the conserved F or W.

>TRBJ2-1|TRBV18
CASSPPAGSSNEQFF
>TRBJ1-1|TRBV7-2
CASSLRGWDTEAFF
>TRBJ2-3|TRBV3-1
CASSQGPGRRTDTQYF
>TRBJ2-7|TRBV7-8
CASRGREETYEQYF
>TRBJ2-7|TRBV20-1
CSAQPDVSYEQYF
>TRBJ1-3|TRBV14
CASSHGGVQISGNTIYF
>TRBJ2-5|TRBV20-1
CSASGRVETQYF
>TRBJ2-5|TRBV4-1
CASSQAGFKQETQYF
>TRBJ2-2|TRBV30
CAWGWTSDGELFF
>TRBJ1-4|TRBV20-1
CSATRLGGKLFF
>TRBJ2-3|TRBV20-1
CSARDSGFSTDTQYF
>TRBJ1-3|TRBV6-5
CASSYDSKLSGNTIYF
>TRBJ1-1|TRBV15
CATSSVTGDARIAFF
>TRBJ2-3|TRBV10-3
CAIKGAFSTDTQYF
>TRBJ2-5|TRBV5-1
CASSPLAGTDRGTQYF
>TRBJ1-1|TRBV6-5
CASSLFRGEAEAFF
>TRBJ2-1|TRBV24-1
CATSDLGGRESNEQFF
>TRBJ2-7|TRBV10-3
CAISRTGSYEQYF
>TRBJ2-2|TRBV12-3/TRBV12-4
CASTPLGPGGELFF
>TRBJ2-5|TRBV7-2
CASSFRVGGTQYF
>TRBJ1-1|TRBV7-8
CASSLGRRALNTEAFF
>TRBJ2-7|TRBV5-1
CASSAPGTEQYF
>TRBJ2-7|TRBV12-3/TRBV12-4
CASRDSYEQYF
>TRBJ1-4|TRBV20-1
CSAGRGGNGNEKLFF
>TRBJ2-1|TRBV7-2
CASSSTWSSYNEQFF
>TRBJ2-1|TRBV12-3/TRBV12-4
CASTPNRGGNEQFF
>TRBJ2-2|TRBV28
CASSFPPFGRPNTGELFF
>TRBJ1-1|TRBV29-1
CSVPKRGQTEAFF
>TRBJ2-3|TRBV20-1
CSARHSGRAPSTDTQYF
>TRBJ2-7|TRBV10-3
CAIGTPSSYEQYF
>TRBJ1-2|TRBV20-1
CSARGPQGHGYTF
>TRBJ2-3|TRBV5-1
CASRESLTDTQYF
>TRBJ1-2|TRBV15
CATSGGGGYYGYTF
>TRBJ2-3|TRBV10-3
CAISGTGPQGDTQYF
>TRBJ2-1|TRBV12-3/TRBV12-4
CASRIVGGRPPTMNEQFF
>TRBJ2-1|TRBV6-5
CASGLAGVDEQFF